A single sample gave rise to the 31 T cell receptor beta chains below, sequenced in a study of blood T cell repertoires in COVID-19. Only in-frame clones appear in the TCRdb table, and some are missing; sequencing was by immunoSEQ multiplex PCR. The table has some 40,000 clones, approximately 80% seen once. Sequencing was performed on peripheral blood. These receptors were obtained from a man between 65 and 80 years old with acute or convalescent COVID-19.

The chain is built from TRBV6-5 and TRBJ1-6, with D uncertain. The CDR3 extends over 14 amino acids. V shed 5 bases and J shed 6 bases, with 11 bases lying between them. Germline CDR1 MNHEY, CDR2 SVGAGI. DNA for the CDR3: TGTGCCAGCAGTAGGGAGACGCGTAATTCACCCCTCCACTTT. As protein: CASSRETRNSPLHF.

Worth noting for this clone: A junction end diverges from the germline sequence, so it may reflect a read error. The rearrangement uses TRBV25-1 and TRBJ2-4; D may be TRBD1 (5 bases). Germline loops: CDR1 MGHDK, CDR2 SYGVNS. The CDR3 extends over 9 amino acids. The CDR3 DNA is TGTGCCATTCGCAGGGAATTGGACTTC. This translates into CAIRRELDF.

This clone is termed medium-sized. The genes are TRBV4-1 and TRBJ2-2; a weak D match, TRBD2 (5 bases). The CDR3 runs to 14 residues. CDR1 is MGHRA and CDR2 is YSYEKL in the germline V gene. V was pared by 6 bases and J by 4 bases, with 12 bases between. The CDR3 spells CASRREITTGELFF. The CDR3 coding sequence is TGCGCCAGCAGGAGGGAAATTACCACCGGGGAGCTGTTTTTT.

The chain carries TRBV6-5 and TRBJ1-6, with D perhaps TRBD1 (6 bases). Trimming took 2 bases from V and 6 from J, leaving 8 bases between them. The germline gives CDR1 MNHEY, CDR2 SVGAGI. The CDR3 totals 14 residues. DNA of the CDR3: TGTGCCAGCAGTTACGGACAGCGTAATTCACCCCTCCACTTT. It translates to CASSYGQRNSPLHF.

The rearrangement uses TRBV2 and TRBJ1-1, with D perhaps matching TRBD1 (5 bases). The CDR3 extends over 14 amino acids. The germline gives CDR1 SNHLY, CDR2 FYNNEI. V was trimmed by 7 bases and J by 7 bases, leaving 19 bases between them. In DNA, the CDR3 is TGTGCCAGCAATGGGGCGCCTATATCTAGTGAAGCTTTCTTT. Its protein product is CASNGAPISSEAFF.

V gene TRBV6-6 combines with J gene TRBJ1-1; 7 positions match TRBD1. The V segment lost 7 bases and the J segment 7 bases; nucleotides outside the gene matches: 12. This CDR3 spans 14 amino acids. Germline V gene lookup returns CDR1 MNHNY and CDR2 SVGAGI (reference sequence). CDR3 sequence: CASTRQGAVVEAFF. CDR3 DNA sequence: TGTGCCAGCACCAGACAGGGAGCAGTTGTTGAAGCTTTCTTT.

V gene TRBV18 combines with J gene TRBJ1-1, with 9 bases that match TRBD1. Germline V gene lookup returns CDR1 KGHSH and CDR2 LQKENI. With 6 bases clipped from V and 8 bases from J, the junction kept 7 bases outside the gene matches. This CDR3 spans 13 amino acids. CDR3 sequence reads: CASSWDRVGEAFF. The CDR3 region has the DNA TGTGCCAGCTCGTGGGACAGGGTCGGGGAAGCTTTCTTT.

The J gene is TRBJ2-1, the V gene TRBV28; D gene uncertain. Looked up from germline, CDR1 is MDHEN and CDR2 is SYDVKM. The CDR3 is made up of 18 amino acids. The ends were cut back, 1 base at V and 7 bases at J, with 23 bases in the middle. The CDR3 DNA sequence: TGTGCCAGCAGTTTATTTCTCGTTCCAGGAATATTTCAGAATGAGCAGTTCTTC. It codes for CASSLFLVPGIFQNEQFF.

V gene TRBV5-1 combines with J gene TRBJ2-5, with 8 bases matching TRBD2. Germline V gene data show CDR1 as SGHRS and CDR2 as YFSETQ. The CDR3 loop spans 16 amino acids. The V segment lost 4 bases and the J segment 0 bases; nucleotides outside the gene matches: 8. CDR3 coding DNA: TGCGCCAGCAGCACTACTAGCGGCTCGTACCAAGAGACCCAGTACTTC. Encoded protein: CASSTTSGSYQETQYF.

V gene TRBV28 combines with J gene TRBJ2-5; 8 positions agree with TRBD2. The germline CDR1 and CDR2 sequences are MDHEN and SYDVKM. The length of the CDR3 is 14 residues. The junction had 11 bases not matched to a gene; V was cut back by 9 bases and J by 5 bases. The chain's CDR3 is CASRQVRGGETQYF. The DNA for the CDR3 is TGTGCCAGTAGACAGGTCCGCGGGGGGGAGACCCAGTACTTC.

The CDR3, as DNA: TGCGCCAGCAGAAACCATCGAGATGAGGTGACTGAAGCTTTCTTT. This translates into CASRNHRDEVTEAFF. V and J are TRBV10-2 and TRBJ1-1; no clear D. CDR1 is WSHSY and CDR2 is SAAADI in the germline V gene. This CDR3 contains 15 residues. V was trimmed by 6 bases and J by 5 bases, leaving 19 bases between them.

This clone has only one observation. The J gene is TRBJ1-1, the V gene TRBV5-1; 9 bases agree with TRBD1. Germline trimming cut 3 bases from V and 1 base from J; bases unmatched to any gene: 4. Looked up from germline, CDR1 is SGHRS and CDR2 is YFSETQ. The length of the CDR3 is 15 residues. CDR3 region: CASSSGTGTNTEAFF. The CDR3 region has the DNA TGCGCCAGCAGCTCCGGGACAGGGACGAACACTGAAGCTTTCTTT.

The chain has TRBV6-2 or TRBV6-3 and TRBJ2-5, with 11 bases aligning to TRBD2. The germline CDR1 and CDR2 sequences are MNHEY and SVGEGT. This CDR3 comprises 17 residues. With V trimmed by 2 bases and J by 0 bases, 5 bases remained unmatched. The CDR3 sequence: CASSYGRLAGNQETQYF. DNA of the CDR3: TGTGCCAGCAGTTACGGGCGACTAGCGGGGAACCAAGAGACCCAGTACTTC.

This clone was recorded a few times. The chain joins TRBV9 to TRBJ1-2; tentatively, D is TRBD1 (6 bases). Germline V CDR1 and CDR2: SGDLS, YYNGEE. Trimming left V 3 bases short and J 5 bases short, with 17 bases between. The CDR3 consists of 15 residues. The CDR3 sequence: CASSANREITYGYTF. In DNA, the CDR3 is TGTGCCAGCAGCGCCAACAGGGAAATAACGTATGGCTACACCTTC.

The V and J genes are TRBV5-1 and TRBJ1-1, with 9 bases matching TRBD1. V gave up 0 bases and J gave up 0 bases; unmatched junction bases: 3. In germline, CDR1 is SGHRS, CDR2 YFSETQ. This CDR3 is 16 amino acids long. The CDR3 DNA reads as TGCGCCAGCAGCTTGGTCACAGGGGGCATGAACACTGAAGCTTTCTTT. It encodes CASSLVTGGMNTEAFF.

The rearrangement uses TRBV6-2 or TRBV6-3 and TRBJ2-1, with D unresolved. Trimming pared 0 bases from V and 0 bases from J, leaving 9 bases between. Germline-derived CDR1 and CDR2 are MNHEY and SVGEGT. This CDR3 is built from 16 residues. CDR3: CASSYSNLRSYNEQFF. CDR3 bases: TGTGCCAGCAGTTACTCGAATTTGCGCTCCTACAATGAGCAGTTCTTC.

As DNA, the CDR3 is TGTGCCAGTAGTATGGCCGGGACTAGCGGGGTTTGGGAGCAGTTCTTC. Encoded protein: CASSMAGTSGVWEQFF. The V call is TRBV19, the J call TRBJ2-1; 13 nucleotides match TRBD2. The CDR3 has 16 residues. Trimming removed 3 bases from V and 10 bases from J; junction bases left unmatched: 9. Germline CDR1 is LNHDA and CDR2 is SQIVND (reference sequence).

V and J are TRBV5-8 and TRBJ1-5; 11 nucleotides align to TRBD1. The germline CDR1 and CDR2 sequences are SGHTS and YDEGEE. The CDR3 is 12 amino acids. V trimming: 3 bases; J trimming: 15 bases; junction bases outside the gene matches: 5. CDR3 sequence (DNA): TGTGCCAGCAGCTGGATCGGGACAGGGGGGCATTTT. Translated, it gives CASSWIGTGGHF.

The V gene is TRBV4-3, the J gene TRBJ1-4, with D perhaps matching TRBD1 (6 bases). V shed 0 bases and J shed 8 bases, with 16 bases lying between them. CDR1 LGHNA and CDR2 YSLEER come from the germline V gene. The CDR3 runs to 16 residues. The CDR3 is CASSQDATGKGEKLFF. CDR3 in DNA: TGCGCCAGCAGCCAAGACGCAACAGGGAAGGGGGAAAAACTGTTTTTT.

The rearrangement links TRBV6-2 or TRBV6-3 to TRBJ2-5, with 11 bases fitting TRBD2. The germline V gene encodes CDR1 MNHEY and CDR2 SVGEGT. The CDR3 totals 15 residues. Germline trimming cut 2 bases from V and 1 base from J; bases unmatched to any gene: 0. CDR3 amino acids: CASSYTSGGQETQYF. The CDR3 DNA is TGTGCCAGCAGTTACACTAGCGGGGGCCAAGAGACCCAGTACTTC.

This chain connects TRBV2 to TRBJ1-2; D not resolved. The length of the CDR3 is 14 residues. Trimming pared 10 bases from V and 1 base from J, leaving 16 bases between. Germline CDR1 SNHLY, CDR2 FYNNEI. The chain's CDR3 is CATYSRDRNYGYTF. The CDR3, as DNA: TGTGCCACCTATTCCCGTGATCGTAACTATGGCTACACCTTC.

The V gene is TRBV7-2, the J gene TRBJ2-3; tentatively, D is TRBD2 (6 bases). V was trimmed by 5 bases and J by 2 bases, leaving 14 bases between them. This CDR3 is 15 amino acids long. Germline-derived CDR1 and CDR2 are SGHTA and FQGNSA. The CDR3 reads CASSPDYLATDTQYF. CDR3 coding DNA: TGTGCCAGCAGCCCGGACTACCTGGCCACAGATACGCAGTATTTT.

This CDR3 reads CASSQDQEGSWPQHF. As DNA, the CDR3 is TGCGCCAGCAGCCAAGACCAGGAGGGGTCATGGCCCCAGCATTTT. J is TRBJ1-5 and V is TRBV4-1; D perhaps matches TRBD1 (5 bases). This CDR3 is built from 15 residues. Trimming took off 0 bases at V and 9 bases at J, with 15 bases between the two ends. CDR1 MGHRA and CDR2 YSYEKL come from the germline V gene.

The genes are TRBV10-3 and TRBJ1-5; D is unresolved. Per the germline V gene, CDR1 is ENHRY and CDR2 is SYGVKD. The CDR3 is 12 residues long. The V end lost 0 bases, the J end lost 5 bases, and 2 bases lay between the germline ends. The CDR3, as DNA: TGTGCCATCAGTGAGTCCGATCAGCCCCAGCATTTT. Amino acid sequence: CAISESDQPQHF.

The gene calls are TRBV18 and TRBJ2-2, with TRBD1 matching over 9 bases. CDR3 length: 17 amino acids. Germline values: CDR1 KGHSH, CDR2 LQKENI. Unmatched junction bases numbered 11, after V lost 3 bases and J lost 6 bases. In DNA form, the CDR3 reads TGTGCCAGCTCACCTCACGCGGACAGGGGTCCTGCCGGGGAGCTGTTTTTT. Protein product: CASSPHADRGPAGELFF.

The J gene is TRBJ2-2, the V gene TRBV5-6, with 8 bases identical to TRBD1. CDR1 SGHDT and CDR2 YYEEEE come from the germline V gene. CDR3 length equals 15 residues. V lost 2 bases to trimming and J lost 5 bases; unmatched junction nucleotides: 5. DNA of the CDR3: TGTGCCAGCAGCTTCAGGGGGCCCCTTACCGGGGAGCTGTTTTTT. Translating it yields CASSFRGPLTGELFF.

The rearrangement joins TRBV6-2 or TRBV6-3 to TRBJ2-7, with 10 bases identical to TRBD2. Germline assignment: CDR1 MNHEY and CDR2 SVGEGT. The trim removed 5 bases at V and 5 bases at J, leaving 12 bases unmatched. This CDR3 comprises 16 residues. CDR3 in amino acids: CASSPPPAGGPHEQYF. The CDR3 bases are TGTGCCAGCAGTCCCCCGCCAGCGGGAGGGCCCCACGAGCAGTACTTC.

V gene TRBV19 combines with J gene TRBJ2-2; TRBD1 aligns across 11 bases. Germline CDR1 and CDR2: LNHDA and SQIVND (reference sequence). V trimming: 7 bases; J trimming: 5 bases; junction bases outside the gene matches: 9. The CDR3 runs to 16 residues. CDR3 amino acids: CASTRLGTGGTGELFF. As DNA, the CDR3 is TGTGCCAGTACCCGGCTGGGGACAGGGGGGACCGGGGAGCTGTTTTTT.

The rearrangement uses TRBV7-9 and TRBJ2-7; TRBD1 matches at 12 bases. This CDR3 region has 15 residues. CDR1 and CDR2 from the germline V gene are SEHNR and FQNEAQ (reference sequence). V was pared by 1 base and J by 5 bases, with 3 bases of the junction left unmatched. The CDR3 DNA reads as TGTGCCAGCAGCTTAGGTAGGGACAGGGGGCACGAGCAGTACTTC. This translates into CASSLGRDRGHEQYF.

The chain joins TRBV2 to TRBJ1-5; D uncertain. This CDR3 spans 14 amino acids. Germline CDR1 reads SNHLY; CDR2 reads FYNNEI. The V end was cut by 6 bases, the J end by 5 bases, with 14 bases between. CDR3 nucleotide sequence: TGTGCCAGCAGATTTTCGAGCGCCGATCAGCCCCAGCATTTT. Translation gives CASRFSSADQPQHF.

The genes are TRBV5-6 and TRBJ2-7, with 9 nucleotides matching TRBD1. The CDR3 is 14 amino acids. The V and J ends lost 1 base and 6 bases, in that order; junction bases with no gene match: 5. In germline, CDR1 is SGHDT, CDR2 YYEEEE. CDR3 sequence: CASSLRQGVSEQYF. The CDR3, as DNA: TGTGCCAGCAGCTTGAGACAGGGGGTTAGCGAGCAGTACTTC.